The T cell receptor (beta chain) described here comes from a study of CD8 T cells in Susac syndrome. Study-level results: Regarding the TCR sequencing and HLA analysis, the study admitted that a relatively small number of individuals were involved.

Blood CD8+ and CD4+ T cells underwent high-throughput TCR beta sequencing. In contrast to the negatively isolated CD8+ and CD4+ T cells, TEMRA cells were FACS-enriched. The CDR3 extends over 16 amino acids. Germline V gene sequence: CDR1 SGHVS, CDR2 FNYEAQ. Trimming removed 5 bases at V and 2 bases at J, with 19 bases between. An input of roughly 0.5 to 1 ug of RNA was subjected to reverse transcription using random hexamers. It was immunoSEQ multiplex PCR that amplified TCR beta CDR3 across 54 Vbeta and 13 Jbeta. TCRdb recomputed calls from the immunoSEQ multiplex PCR reads with MiXCR, one row per CDR3 protein. This table has over 95,000 distinct CDR3 sequences, roughly 90% appearing once. Note on this clonotype: Its antigen is currently unknown.

Material: CD8+ T cells from PBMCs. The rearrangement uses TRBV7-6 and TRBJ2-7, with TRBD2 as a possible D gene (5 bases). This TCR derives from a human donor in good health. The CDR3 here is CASSPVEDEDTYEQYF. The CDR3 DNA is TGTGCCAGCAGCCCAGTGGAGGACGAAGACACCTACGAGCAGTACTTC.